The 30 T cell receptor beta chains below all came from one sample that was sequenced in a study of shared clonotypes between healthy human individuals. TCRdb keeps only in-frame clones here, not all; method: immunoSEQ multiplex PCR. The sample has around 500,000 clones, around 85% seen once. The sequenced material came from PBMCs. These receptor sequences come from a woman between 40 and 50 years old in good health. Some clones in this sample may be carry-over from other donors' samples.

This clone was observed once. V gene TRBV5-1 combines with J gene TRBJ2-1; D is possibly TRBD1 (6 bases). V gave up 0 bases and J gave up 7 bases, with 17 bases separating them. This CDR3 is built from 16 residues. CDR1 and CDR2 (germline): SGHRS, YFSETQ. CDR3: CASSLGPGVGYNEQFF. As DNA, the CDR3 is TGCGCCAGCAGCTTGGGGCCAGGGGTTGGATATAATGAGCAGTTCTTC.

The chain carries TRBV2 and TRBJ2-7; 10 positions match TRBD2. With 3 bases clipped from V and 3 bases from J, the junction kept 2 bases outside the gene matches. The CDR3 extends over 14 amino acids. Per germline, CDR1 SNHLY and CDR2 FYNNEI. CDR3 loop: CASSDRTSGYEQYF. CDR3 nucleotides: TGTGCCAGCAGTGATAGGACTAGCGGCTACGAGCAGTACTTC. The whole variable domain, filled in from reference TRBV2 and TRBJ2-7, reads EPEVTQTPSHQVTQMGQEVILRCVPISNHLYFYWYRQILGQKVEFLVSFYNNEISEKSEIFDDQFSVERPDGSNFTLKIRSTKLEDSAMYFCASSDRTSGYEQYFGPGTRLTVT.

The chain combines TRBV6-5 with TRBJ1-1; D might be TRBD1 (5 bases). Trimming stripped 5 bases from V and 8 bases from J, with 9 bases between. The length of the CDR3 is 11 residues. From germline, CDR1 is MNHEY and CDR2 SVGAGI. DNA of the CDR3: TGTGCCAGCAGTCCAGACAGCGAAGCTTTCTTT. Translating gives CASSPDSEAFF.

The rearrangement joins TRBV28 to TRBJ1-2; perhaps TRBD1 as D (6 bases). With 3 bases removed from V and 2 bases from J, the gap between germline ends came to 10 bases. The germline CDR1 and CDR2 sequences are MDHEN and SYDVKM. This CDR3 spans 14 amino acids. The CDR3 loop reads CASSFGGGNYGYTF. The CDR3 DNA follows: TGTGCCAGCAGTTTCGGGGGCGGGAACTATGGCTACACCTTC.

On this clone: This likely reflects a read error, since a far larger clone is one base away. The sample holds other DNA sequences that translate to the same CDR3. The chain is built from TRBV29-1 and TRBJ1-1, with 10 bases that match TRBD1. Per the germline V gene, CDR1 is SQVTM and CDR2 is ANQGSEA. The CDR3 runs 13 residues. The CDR3 sequence: CSGGQGRDTEAFF. The CDR3, as DNA: TGTAGCGGGGGACAGGGGAGGGACACTGAAGCTTTCTTT.

A remark on this clone: Mismatch with germline at one junction end may stem from a read error. The rearrangement links TRBV28 to TRBJ1-5; 9 bases line up with TRBD1. Germline V gene sequence: CDR1 MDHEN, CDR2 SYDVKM. The CDR3 is 15 amino acids. CDR3 residues: CASSVRTGVWQPQHF. The CDR3 DNA reads TGTGCCAGCAGTGTCAGGACAGGGGTTTGGCAGCCCCAGCACTTT.

A word on this clone: This likely came from a read error, as a far larger clone is one base away. The chain links TRBV30 to TRBJ1-1; no firm D call. Trimming removed 0 bases from V and 0 bases from J, with 8 bases in between. CDR1 GTSNPN and CDR2 SVGIG come from the germline V gene (reference sequence). There are 14 residues in the CDR3. The CDR3 is CAWSVAEMNTEAFF. CDR3 sequence (DNA): TGTGCCTGGAGTGTAGCGGAGATGAACACTGAAGCTTTCTTT.

This sequence joins TRBV5-8 and TRBJ2-7; D is unresolved. The CDR3 is made up of 16 amino acids. V dropped 1 base and J dropped 0 bases, with 14 bases sitting between them. Germline assignment: CDR1 SGHTS and CDR2 YDEGEE. CDR3 in DNA: TGTGCCAGCAGCTTGAAAAGAGGCAGACACTCCTACGAGCAGTACTTC. This gives the protein CASSLKRGRHSYEQYF.

This clone appeared once. Since a far larger clone is one base different, this is likely a read error. The chain recombines TRBV27 with TRBJ1-2; D might be TRBD1 (6 bases). The germline CDR1 and CDR2 sequences are MNHEY and SMNVEV (reference sequence). V lost 5 bases, J lost 8 bases, and 18 bases lay in between. The CDR3 runs to 14 residues. Here the CDR3 DNA reads TGTGCCAGCAGTACCGGACAGCTCCCCTCCGGCTACACCTTC. This translates into CASSTGQLPSGYTF.

V is TRBV27 and J is TRBJ1-2; 7 bases fit TRBD1. The CDR3 consists of 13 residues. J was trimmed by 3 bases and V by 7 bases; bases with no gene match: 5. Germline lookup yields CDR1 MNHEY and CDR2 SMNVEV (reference sequence). The CDR3 nucleotides are TGTGCCAGCACGGGACAGCCCGACTATGGCTACACCTTC. Protein: CASTGQPDYGYTF.

The V and J genes are TRBV6-5 and TRBJ2-7; TRBD2 agrees at 15 bases. V gave up 8 bases and J gave up 9 bases; unmatched junction bases: 8. CDR3 length: 14 amino acids. Germline loops: CDR1 MNHEY, CDR2 SVGAGI. CDR3 sequence: CASRRTSGRDWQYF. Written as DNA, the CDR3 is TGTGCCAGCCGGCGGACTAGCGGGAGGGATTGGCAGTACTTC.

The chain employs TRBV21-1 and TRBJ1-5. TRBV21-1 is assigned pseudogene status. The CDR3 totals 17 residues. CDR3: CASSKGDRAEGNQPQHF. As DNA, the CDR3 is TGTGCCAGCAGCAAGGGGGATCGGGCTGAGGGCAATCAGCCCCAGCATTTT.

The V and J genes are TRBV11-2 and TRBJ1-3; no clear D gene. The CDR3 has 16 amino acids. Germline V gene sequence: CDR1 SGHAT, CDR2 FQNNGV. The V gene lost 5 bases and the J gene lost 4 bases, with 18 bases spanning the gap. The CDR3 DNA reads as TGTGCCAGCAGCCCGCAAAGGGTGCCGCGAGGAAACACCATATATTTT. Translating gives CASSPQRVPRGNTIYF.

Note on this clone: One base separates it from a far larger clone, so it is likely a read error. The sample holds other DNA sequences that translate to the same CDR3. The chain recombines TRBV5-1 with TRBJ2-7, with 7 bases lining up with TRBD1. V trimming: 5 bases; J trimming: 2 bases; junction bases outside the gene matches: 4. The germline V gene has CDR1 SGHRS and CDR2 YFSETQ. The length of the CDR3 is 13 residues. CDR3 loop: CASSRDSAYEQYF. For the CDR3, the DNA is TGCGCCAGCAGTCGGGACAGCGCCTACGAGCAGTACTTC.

The chain has TRBV5-1 and TRBJ2-5; TRBD1 matches at 8 bases. The germline gives CDR1 SGHRS, CDR2 YFSETQ. V lost 0 bases to trimming and J lost 6 bases; unmatched junction nucleotides: 7. The CDR3 runs 15 residues. This CDR3 reads CASSLETGEWKTQYF. For the CDR3, the DNA is TGCGCCAGCAGCTTGGAGACAGGGGAGTGGAAGACCCAGTACTTC.

V is TRBV30 and J is TRBJ2-5; D is unresolved. The CDR3 covers 11 residues. V was shortened by 3 bases and J by 5 bases, with 7 bases between the two germline ends. Germline CDR1 and CDR2: GTSNPN and SVGIG (reference sequence). The CDR3 is CAWSPSETQYF. The CDR3, as DNA: TGTGCCTGGAGCCCTTCGGAGACCCAGTACTTC.

The chain employs TRBV7-6 and TRBJ2-7; the D gene is possibly TRBD1 (5 bases). Germline V gene sequence: CDR1 SGHVS, CDR2 FNYEAQ. CDR3 length equals 15 residues. The germline V and J ends were trimmed by 3 bases and 3 bases, with 15 bases remaining between them. CDR3 sequence (DNA): TGTGCCAGCAGCTTGGAGTCAGGGCCCCTCTACGAGCAGTACTTC. Its protein product is CASSLESGPLYEQYF. Full variable domain (outside the CDR3, taken from reference TRBV7-6 and TRBJ2-7): GAGVSQSPRYKVTKRGQDVALRCDPISGHVSLYWYRQALGQGPEFLTYFNYEAQQDKSGLPNDRFSAERPEGSISTLTIQRTEQRDSAMYRCASSLESGPLYEQYFGPGTRLTVT.

With regard to this clone: A far larger clone is off by one base, so a read error is likely. V gene TRBV15 combines with J gene TRBJ1-1; 9 bases align to TRBD1. This CDR3 contains 13 residues. Germline V gene data show CDR1 as LNHNV and CDR2 as YYDKDF (reference sequence). CDR3 coding DNA: TGTGCCTCCAGCAGGACAGGGGCCACTGAAGCTTTCTTT. This sequence encodes CASSRTGATEAFF.

The chain recombines TRBV7-2 with TRBJ2-1; 10 bases map to TRBD2. V lost 5 bases and J lost 10; bases outside the gene matches: 8. The CDR3 length is 14 residues. Looked up from germline, CDR1 is SGHTA and CDR2 is FQGNSA. The CDR3 protein is CASSPQREGHEQFF. The CDR3 DNA follows: TGTGCCAGCAGCCCCCAGCGGGAGGGCCACGAGCAGTTCTTC.

The genes are TRBV14 and TRBJ2-1; either TRBD1 or TRBD2 may supply D (5 bases each). The CDR3 is made up of 12 amino acids. V was pared by 6 bases and J by 4 bases, with 7 bases between. The germline gives CDR1 SGHDN, CDR2 FVKESK. This CDR3 reads CASSGGYNEQFF. The CDR3 DNA reads TGTGCCAGCAGTGGGGGATACAATGAGCAGTTCTTC.

V is TRBV6-5 and J is TRBJ1-1; D unresolved. V lost 3 bases and J 8 bases, leaving 13 bases between the germline ends. This CDR3 is built from 13 residues. The germline V gene encodes CDR1 MNHEY and CDR2 SVGAGI. The CDR3 spells CASSYRVGREAFF. The DNA of the CDR3 is TGTGCCAGCAGTTATAGAGTGGGGAGAGAAGCTTTCTTT.

The gene calls are TRBV2 and TRBJ2-1, with D hard to call. Germline V gene sequence: CDR1 SNHLY, CDR2 FYNNEI. Deletions cut 2 bases from V and 4 bases from J, with 18 bases between. The CDR3 length is 17 residues. The CDR3: CASSERVVDGTYNEQFF. The CDR3 DNA follows: TGTGCCAGCAGTGAACGCGTCGTCGACGGAACGTACAATGAGCAGTTCTTC.

The CDR3 DNA reads as TGCGCCAGCAGCACCATACTAGCGGGAGGATACAATGAGCAGTTCTTC. It yields the protein CASSTILAGGYNEQFF. The chain uses TRBV5-1 and TRBJ2-1; TRBD2 matches 12 bases. This CDR3 spans 16 amino acids. CDR1 SGHRS and CDR2 YFSETQ come from the germline V gene. J gave up 4 bases and V 4 bases, and 6 bases lay outside the gene matches.

J is TRBJ2-7 and V is TRBV7-9; D is possibly TRBD1 or TRBD2 (5 bases each). Germline values: CDR1 SEHNR, CDR2 FQNEAQ (reference sequence). V dropped 5 bases and J dropped 0 bases, with 20 bases sitting between them. This CDR3 has 17 residues. The CDR3 region is CASSPTTGTLSSYEQYF. In DNA form, the CDR3 reads TGTGCCAGCAGCCCCACTACCGGGACGCTAAGCTCCTACGAGCAGTACTTC.

In nucleotides, the CDR3 is TGTGCCAGCAGCCGCGGGTTCTCCTACGAGCAGTACTTC. This encodes CASSRGFSYEQYF. The chain uses TRBV5-6 and TRBJ2-7; D may be TRBD2 (5 bases). Germline lookup yields CDR1 SGHDT and CDR2 YYEEEE. V was cut by 4 bases and J by 0 bases, with 8 bases left in between. The CDR3 is 13 amino acids.

J is TRBJ1-1 and V is TRBV19; 9 positions match TRBD1. Germline trimming cut 7 bases from V and 3 bases from J; bases unmatched to any gene: 3. Germline CDR1 is LNHDA and CDR2 is SQIVND (reference sequence). The CDR3 extends over 13 amino acids. The CDR3 here is CASTGQGHTEAFF. CDR3 DNA sequence: TGTGCCAGTACCGGACAGGGGCACACTGAAGCTTTCTTT.

This rearrangement joins TRBV27 to TRBJ2-5; D tentatively fits TRBD1 or TRBD2 (5 bases each). V lost 3 bases and J 5 bases, leaving 19 bases between the germline ends. The CDR3 sequence is 16 residues long. Germline values: CDR1 MNHEY, CDR2 SMNVEV (reference sequence). CDR3 DNA sequence: TGTGCCAGCAGTTTTCTGGGGAGAGGTGGGACGGAGACCCAGTACTTC. Amino acids: CASSFLGRGGTETQYF.

This chain links TRBV5-5 with TRBJ2-2; tentative D call: TRBD2 (5 bases). The V end lost 4 bases, the J end lost 1 base, and 14 bases lay between the germline ends. This CDR3 spans 16 amino acids. CDR1 and CDR2 from the germline V gene are SGHKS and YYEKEE (reference sequence). The CDR3 region has the DNA TGTGCCAGCAGCCCTAGGACTTTTTTGAACACCGGGGAGCTGTTTTTT. It encodes CASSPRTFLNTGELFF.

The genes are TRBV5-1 and TRBJ2-7; D call uncertain. The CDR3 loop spans 12 amino acids. V lost 1 base and J 5 bases, leaving 7 bases between the germline ends. Per the germline V gene, CDR1 is SGHRS and CDR2 is YFSETQ. CDR3: CASSLSTHEQYF. For the CDR3, the DNA is TGCGCCAGCAGCTTGTCGACCCACGAGCAGTACTTC.

The chain uses TRBV6-1 and TRBJ2-3; 9 bases fit TRBD2. Trimming removed 4 bases from V and 0 bases from J; junction bases left unmatched: 8. CDR1 and CDR2 from the germline V gene are MNHNS and SASEGT. This CDR3 has 17 residues. The CDR3 sequence is CASSARGSGRSTDTQYF. The CDR3 region has the DNA TGTGCCAGCAGTGCTCGGGGGAGCGGGAGGAGCACAGATACGCAGTATTTT.